What follows are 5 T cell receptor beta chains derived from one specimen sequenced in a study of tumor-infiltrating lymphocytes in primary liver carcinoma. Production of TCR beta cDNA used 500 ng total RNA together with a constant-region primer. Three rounds of nested multiplex PCR with slightly modified ARM-PCR produced TCR beta libraries. The two initial PCR rounds, 9 to 11 cycles each, used TRBV1-TRBV30 forward and C-beta reverse primers. TCRdb called the multiplex PCR reads again in MiXCR, with one record for every CDR3 protein. Among approximately 300,000 distinct CDR3 sequences listed, around three fifths were seen once. Extraction also yielded germline DNA, while blood RNA was obtained from unsorted whole blood. Source material: peripheral blood. The receptors shown here come from a man aged 40-50 years with primary liver carcinoma and hepatitis B virus infection.

Comments on this clonotype: At one boundary the junction diverges from the germline segment, which might be a read error. The V gene is TRBV29-1, the J gene TRBJ1-1; maybe TRBD1 (6 bases). The CDR3 sequence is 15 residues long. CDR1 and CDR2 from the germline V gene are SQVTM and ANQGSEA. The CDR3 DNA reads TGCAGCGTTGCTGGGGGCTGGGGCATGAACACTGAAGCTCTCTTT. It translates to CSVAGGWGMNTEALF.

This rearrangement joins TRBV5-1 to TRBJ2-1, with a weak D call TRBD2 (7 bases). The germline gives CDR1 SGHRS, CDR2 YFSETQ. The CDR3 totals 17 residues. Trimming pared 0 bases from V and 7 bases from J, leaving 20 bases between. The CDR3 coding sequence is TGCGCCAGCAGCTTGGCCGTAGCAGGGGCAGCGGGGAATGAGCAGTTCTTC. Protein: CASSLAVAGAAGNEQFF.

This clonotype came up many times. The genes are TRBV6-5 and TRBJ2-7; TRBD1 matches at 11 bases. From germline, CDR1 is MNHEY and CDR2 SVGAGI. V lost 4 bases, J lost 7 bases, and 6 bases stayed unmatched. This CDR3 comprises 14 residues. The CDR3 is CASSWDRGGGEQYF. The CDR3 coding sequence is TGTGCCAGCAGTTGGGACAGGGGGGGCGGGGAGCAGTACTTC.

The CDR3 DNA is TGTGCCTGGCGGACTACTACTACTGAAGCTTTCTTT. Amino acid sequence: CAWRTTTTEAFF. The gene calls are TRBV30 and TRBJ1-1, with D unclear. CDR1 and CDR2 (germline): GTSNPN, SVGIG (reference sequence). This CDR3 has 12 amino acids. The germline V and J ends were trimmed by 5 bases and 5 bases, with 12 bases remaining between them.

Comment on this clonotype: One end of the junction is discordant with germline, which a read error may explain. This chain connects TRBV29-1 to TRBJ2-5, with 14 nucleotides matching TRBD2. The germline V gene has CDR1 SQVTM and CDR2 ANQGSEA. This CDR3 contains 16 residues. The CDR3 loop is CSAFTTPGLAGETQNF. CDR3 DNA sequence: TGCAGCGCCTTCACGACTCCGGGACTAGCGGGAGAGACCCAGAACTTC.